Below, 11 T cell receptor beta chains from the same sample are listed, as sequenced in a study of T cell clusters in autoimmune cytopenias. TRB amplification used around 0.25 ug of peripheral blood genomic DNA. TRB was amplified by touch-down multiplex PCR, primer pools A and B combined. TCRdb re-called the multiplex PCR reads, yielding one record per CDR3 amino acid sequence without DNA. The sample table sets out about 4,800 distinct CDR3 sequences. The sample consisted of peripheral blood. These receptors came from a human donor with an autoimmune cytopenia or autoimmune hepatitis (not recorded which).

The CDR3 sequence is CASSGQGALEAFF. The rearrangement links TRBV2 to TRBJ1-1; TCRdb outputs TRBD1, but without DNA this stays unchecked. CDR3 length: 13 amino acids. CDR1 and CDR2 from the germline V gene are SNHLY and FYNNEI.

This chain uses TRBV5-4 with TRBJ1-1; TCRdb's D call, TRBD1, is unchecked because there is no DNA. The CDR3 consists of 15 residues. Germline V gene data show CDR1 as SGHNT and CDR2 as YYREEE (reference sequence). The CDR3 is CASSSTKTANTEAFF. Supplemented by reference TRBV5-4 and TRBJ1-1, the full variable domain reads ETGVTQSPTHLIKTRGQQVTLRCSSQSGHNTVSWYQQALGQGPQFIFQYYREEENGRGNFPPRFSGLQFPNYSSELNVNALELDDSALYLCASSSTKTANTEAFFGQGTRLTVV.

The chain is built from TRBV5-1 and TRBJ2-4; TCRdb reports TRBD1, a call that lacks DNA to check it against. The CDR3 spans 15 residues. From germline, CDR1 is SGHRS and CDR2 YFSETQ. The CDR3 protein is CASRSRAGPENIQYF.

The chain combines TRBV25-1 with TRBJ2-3; TCRdb names TRBD2, which stays unverified in the absence of DNA. CDR3 length equals 13 residues. Germline CDR1 MGHDK, CDR2 SYGVNS. The CDR3 is CASLLAGADTQYF.

The J gene is TRBJ1-5, the V gene TRBV20-1; without DNA, the TCRdb call of TRBD1 cannot be checked. Germline CDR1 reads DFQATT; CDR2 reads SNEGSKA (reference sequence). The CDR3 contains 15 residues. The CDR3 loop reads CSATSRGRGNQPQHF.

The V gene is TRBV15, the J gene TRBJ2-3; TCRdb proposes TRBD1, but this gene call is untestable without DNA. The length of the CDR3 is 17 residues. CDR1 LNHNV and CDR2 YYDKDF come from the germline V gene (reference sequence). CDR3 protein: CATSRGTGVIGTDTQYF. Based on the CDR3 plus reference TRBV15 and TRBJ2-3, the full variable domain is DAMVIQNPRYQVTQFGKPVTLSCSQTLNHNVMYWYQQKSSQAPKLLFHYYDKDFNNEADTPDNFQSRRPNTSFCFLDIRSPGLGDTAMYLCATSRGTGVIGTDTQYFGPGTRLTVL.

This chain uses TRBV20-1 with TRBJ2-7; with no DNA, the TCRdb D assignment of TRBD1 cannot be verified. The CDR3 has 14 residues. Germline loops: CDR1 DFQATT, CDR2 SNEGSKA (reference sequence). The CDR3 reads CSATTDRDTYEQYF.

In terms of frequency, this clonotype is medium-sized. J is TRBJ2-1 and V is TRBV29-1; the TCRdb call, TRBD1, lacks DNA for checking. CDR3 length: 12 residues. From germline, CDR1 is SQVTM and CDR2 ANQGSEA. This chain's CDR3 is CSAERGVNEQFF.

This clonotype counts as medium-sized by frequency. The rearrangement uses TRBV7-2 and TRBJ2-7. This CDR3 is built from 15 residues. Germline-derived CDR1 and CDR2 are SGHTA and FQGNSA. The CDR3 spells CASSLVGGRAYEQYF.

Measured by frequency, this clonotype is medium-sized. This sequence joins TRBV6-6 and TRBJ2-6. The CDR3 is made up of 15 amino acids. Germline CDR1 MNHNY, CDR2 SVGAGI (reference sequence). The CDR3 loop is CASSLDISGANVLTF.

CDR3 loop: CASSLGPSNEKLFF. The chain carries TRBV5-4 and TRBJ1-4. Germline V lookup: CDR1 SGHNT, CDR2 YYREEE (reference sequence). The CDR3 has 14 amino acids.